Detailed here is one T cell receptor beta chain. The sample belongs to a study of shared clonotypes between healthy human individuals. Original data processing: From ImmunoSEQ came sequences covering only the junction and carrying no quality scores, so filtering differed. Sequencing was performed with immunoSEQ multiplex PCR; in TCRdb, only in-frame clones are kept and a portion is missing. The V and J calls and clone size were taken over from that table, and D and trimming were inferred from the DNA. The table has over 400,000 clones, roughly 80% seen once. This CDR3 spans 13 amino acids. The germline V and J ends were trimmed by 3 bases and 0 bases, with 5 bases remaining between them. Germline V gene data show CDR1 as KGHSH and CDR2 as LQKENI.

This sequence was found in a woman in her 40s in good health. Some clones in this sample may be carry-over from other donors' samples. This chain joins TRBV18 and TRBJ1-1; D gene ambiguous. The specimen sequenced was PBMCs. The CDR3 nucleotides are TGTGCCAGCTCACCCGTTATGAACACTGAAGCTTTCTTT. It specifies CASSPVMNTEAFF. Filled out from reference TRBV18 and TRBJ1-1, the complete variable domain reads NAGVMQNPRHLVRRRGQEARLRCSPMKGHSHVYWYRQLPEEGLKFMVYLQKENIIDESGMPKERFSAEFPKEGPSILRIQQVVRGDSAAYFCASSPVMNTEAFFGQGTRLTVV.